The rows below give T cell receptor beta chains drawn from one sample of a study of blood T cell repertoires in COVID-19. The protocol was immunoSEQ multiplex PCR, while the TCRdb copy is restricted to in-frame clones and leaves out a portion. This sample has over 150,000 clones; just under 85% occur once, and the top ten carry approximately 7.6%. The source material was peripheral blood. The receptors here all came from a woman older than 75 with COVID-19, enrolled during active disease. CDR3s leave out the opening cysteine and the closing phenylalanine or tryptophan. Each record gives: V gene, J gene, CDR3 protein.

>TRBV18|TRBJ2-7
ASSFEQRNRQY
>TRBV14|TRBJ1-6
ASSLNPGYNSPLH
>TRBV19|TRBJ2-2
ASGPGELF
>TRBV28|TRBJ2-3
ASSSHLTSSTQY
>TRBV5-5|TRBJ2-5
ASSWGQGLETQY
>TRBV3-1/TRBV3-2|TRBJ1-1
ASSLPGTSEAF
>TRBV11-2|TRBJ2-2
ASSFGAVGTGELF
>TRBV18|TRBJ1-1
ASSPAMNTEAF
>TRBV6-2/TRBV6-3|TRBJ2-1
ASSETSGGVNEQF
>TRBV9|TRBJ2-2
ASSPDRENGELF
>TRBV28|TRBJ2-4
ASSPGQGGKNIQY
>TRBV4-1|TRBJ1-1
ASSHRRTGENTEAF
>TRBV2|TRBJ1-6
ASSERGQTLPLH
>TRBV6-2/TRBV6-3|TRBJ2-1
ASSGTGSTTRQF
>TRBV3-1/TRBV3-2|TRBJ2-5
ASSQSRTVETQY
>TRBV7-2|TRBJ2-6
ASSLRDFSSGANVLT
>TRBV29-1|TRBJ1-1
SVTVATEAF
>TRBV12-3/TRBV12-4|TRBJ1-3
ASSSLGRTIY
>TRBV6-5|TRBJ2-7
ASSYSIRSGWNEQY
>TRBV9|TRBJ1-4
ASSVGAGTANEKLF
>TRBV27|TRBJ1-2
ASETGGNGYT
>TRBV4-2|TRBJ2-5
ASSQATLAGGLETQY
>TRBV24-1|TRBJ2-5
ATSDLQSGLAGETQY
>TRBV2|TRBJ2-1
ASASGQELYNEQF
>TRBV7-2|TRBJ2-2
ASSLARYTGELF
>TRBV19|TRBJ1-4
ASSSRQGNEKLF
>TRBV5-1|TRBJ1-1
ASSLDGMNTEAF
>TRBV28|TRBJ2-1
ASTPLEVPGTYNEQF
>TRBV7-9|TRBJ2-3
ASSLGTDTDTQY
>TRBV28|TRBJ2-1
ASSPGLAGGGEQF
>TRBV18|TRBJ2-2
ASSPGQGNGELF
>TRBV7-2|TRBJ1-6
ASSLVGTGNSPLH
>TRBV28|TRBJ1-2
ASSFFGQAPNYGYT
>TRBV24-1|TRBJ2-1
ATSDGGTGWYNEQF
>TRBV5-5|TRBJ1-1
ASSFRDRGNTEAF
>TRBV3-1/TRBV3-2|TRBJ2-7
ASSQRGQVLRSEQY
>TRBV7-9|TRBJ2-3
ASSRTGSGDTQY
>TRBV11-2|TRBJ2-4
ASSSPPGGTKNIQY
>TRBV6-6|TRBJ1-5
ASSPQGTSLMDQPQH
>TRBV3-1/TRBV3-2|TRBJ1-1
ASSQGRASLNTEAF
>TRBV6-6|TRBJ1-1
ASSLTDNTEAF
>TRBV6-1|TRBJ2-7
ASSDGGSYYEQY
>TRBV12-3/TRBV12-4|TRBJ2-3
ASSSSDTQY
>TRBV18|TRBJ1-3
ASSEGVSGNTIY
>TRBV19|TRBJ2-3
ASSSTDTDTQY
>TRBV19|TRBJ1-1
ATQGPGLFNTEAF
>TRBV3-1/TRBV3-2|TRBJ2-7
ASSFQRDTYEQY
>TRBV19|TRBJ2-4
ASSIDPGTSGSRGKNIQY
>TRBV7-3|TRBJ2-5
ASSPQRAAGETQY
>TRBV9|TRBJ2-1
ASSPFGGLLYNEQF
>TRBV19|TRBJ2-7
ASSLASGRGEQY
>TRBV10-2|TRBJ1-5
ASSEHEGEGNQPQH
>TRBV18|TRBJ1-1
ASSPLARGNTEAF
>TRBV5-1|TRBJ1-6
ASTPGGDGAPLH